A single T cell receptor beta chain is shown here with its context. What it binds is unknown. In the PCR, 60 Vbeta and 13 Jbeta primers were used. Using immunoSEQ multiplex PCR, the repertoire was profiled, and TCRdb retains in-frame clones only, with some absent. The table lists about 200,000 clones, about four fifths of them singletons. Donors consisted of healthy bone marrow donors. This sample stems from a study of cytomegalovirus exposure and HLA in healthy donors. Overall study results and limits: Rare TCR sequences predominated, though certain public TCRs were found in many donors.

V dropped 2 bases and J dropped 7 bases, with 12 bases sitting between them. The CDR3 length is 13 residues. Germline CDR1 reads SNHLY; CDR2 reads FYNNEI. The TCR comes from a woman aged 25 to 39 in good health and CMV-seropositive. The chain has TRBV2 and TRBJ2-7; D may be TRBD1 (6 bases). The material sequenced was PBMCs. This CDR3 is CASSETRGGEQYF. CDR3 sequence (DNA): TGTGCCAGCAGTGAAACCAGGGGTGGGGAGCAGTACTTC.